One sample yielded the 26 T cell receptor beta chains listed below, sequenced in a study of cytomegalovirus exposure and HLA in healthy donors. PCR amplification relied on 60 Vbeta primers (plus 13 Jbeta primers). Produced via immunoSEQ multiplex PCR; TCRdb's table is partial and in-frame only. The repertoire holds 150,000 to 200,000 clones, 85% seen once, with 1% in the top ten. Sequences were obtained from PBMCs. These receptor sequences come from a boy aged 2 to 10 in good health and CMV-seronegative.

This clone was seen a single time. The chain couples TRBV30 to TRBJ1-4, with TRBD1 matching over 7 bases. V lost 5 bases, J lost 0 bases, and 3 bases stayed unmatched. CDR3 length equals 14 residues. Germline CDR1 reads GTSNPN; CDR2 reads SVGIG (reference sequence). As DNA, the CDR3 is TGTGCCTGGCGGACAGGTCCAACTAATGAAAAACTGTTTTTT. This codes for CAWRTGPTNEKLFF.

This sequence joins TRBV10-3 and TRBJ1-2; the match to TRBD1 covers 10 bases. The CDR3 loop spans 13 amino acids. After removal of 8 bases from V and 4 bases from J, the junction contained 4 bases not matched to a gene. CDR1 and CDR2 (germline): ENHRY, SYGVKD. The CDR3 protein is CAIRWTGGYGYTF. The CDR3 bases are TGTGCCATCCGTTGGACAGGGGGCTATGGCTACACCTTC.

The chain links TRBV10-3 to TRBJ2-1; 13 nucleotides match TRBD2. Germline V gene data show CDR1 as ENHRY and CDR2 as SYGVKD. V gave up 0 bases and J gave up 4 bases; unmatched junction bases: 15. The CDR3 loop spans 21 amino acids. As DNA, the CDR3 is TGTGCCATCAGTGAGTCGAAACTAGCGGGAGGGACTGCACCAAAGTACAATGAGCAGTTCTTC. It translates to CAISESKLAGGTAPKYNEQFF.

The chain carries TRBV15 and TRBJ1-5; 10 positions agree with TRBD1. The CDR3 runs to 15 residues. Unmatched junction bases numbered 7, after V lost 5 bases and J lost 6 bases. Germline V lookup: CDR1 LNHNV, CDR2 YYDKDF (reference sequence). CDR3 protein: CATSSRDRGFQPQHF. The CDR3 nucleotides are TGTGCCACCAGCTCGCGGGACAGGGGATTTCAGCCCCAGCATTTT.

V usage is TRBV7-8 and J usage is TRBJ1-5, with D possibly being TRBD1 (5 bases). CDR3 length: 20 residues. Per germline, CDR1 SGHVS and CDR2 FQNEAQ. V lost 6 bases, J lost 2 bases, and 29 bases lay in between. In DNA form, the CDR3 reads TGTGCCAGCAGTGAAAACATGATCTGGGGGTCGGGAGGAGGCAATCAGCCCCAGCATTTT. It encodes CASSENMIWGSGGGNQPQHF. The full variable domain, rest sourced from reference TRBV7-8 and TRBJ1-5, is GAGVSQSPRYKVAKRGQDVALRCDPISGHVSLFWYQQALGQGPEFLTYFQNEAQLDKSGLPSDRFFAERPEGSVSTLKIQRTQQEDSAVYLCASSENMIWGSGGGNQPQHFGDGTRLSIL.

The rearrangement joins TRBV5-6 to TRBJ2-7; no reliable D call. V was trimmed by 0 bases and J by 3 bases, leaving 7 bases between them. Germline loops: CDR1 SGHDT, CDR2 YYEEEE. The CDR3 consists of 13 residues. CDR3 amino acids: CASSLDGFYEQYF. CDR3 DNA: TGTGCCAGCAGCTTGGACGGTTTCTACGAGCAGTACTTC.

V is TRBV29-1 and J is TRBJ2-7; D possibly matches TRBD1 or TRBD2 (5 bases each). The V end was cut by 5 bases, the J end by 0 bases, with 14 bases between. Germline lookup yields CDR1 SQVTM and CDR2 ANQGSEA. The CDR3 length is 14 residues. The CDR3 DNA sequence: TGCAGCGTTCAAGGGAGACAGAGCTCCTACGAGCAGTACTTC. As protein: CSVQGRQSSYEQYF.

The chain couples TRBV20-1 to TRBJ1-2; no definite D call. The CDR3 has 11 residues. Germline V CDR1 and CDR2: DFQATT, SNEGSKA (reference sequence). CDR3 DNA sequence: TGCATCTTGGGCAGCCACTATGGCTACACCTTC. Translated, it gives CILGSHYGYTF.

This chain connects TRBV27 to TRBJ1-2, with 10 bases identical to TRBD1. Germline loops: CDR1 MNHEY, CDR2 SMNVEV (reference sequence). This CDR3 is built from 15 residues. V gave up 5 bases and J gave up 4 bases; unmatched junction bases: 7. As DNA, the CDR3 is TGTGCCAGCAGTCCGGGGACAGGGGTTGTCTATGGCTACACCTTC. Its protein is CASSPGTGVVYGYTF.

CDR3 in amino acids: CASSVTSATTDTQYF. CDR3 DNA: TGTGCCAGCAGCGTGACTAGCGCAACCACAGATACGCAGTATTTT. The chain couples TRBV21-1 to TRBJ2-3; the table's D call of TRBD2 was not tested on the DNA. TRBV21-1 is a pseudogene segment. This CDR3 spans 15 amino acids.

Only a few counts were recorded for this clone. This chain links TRBV5-8 with TRBJ2-5; a weak D match, TRBD1 (5 bases). Deletions cut 4 bases from V and 1 base from J, with 11 bases between. The CDR3 consists of 14 residues. CDR1 is SGHTS and CDR2 is YDEGEE in the germline V gene. The CDR3 bases are TGTGCCAGCAGCCCCAAAGGGGTCCAAGAGACCCAGTACTTC. Amino acid sequence: CASSPKGVQETQYF.

This clone was seen just once. The gene calls are TRBV29-1 and TRBJ1-1, with TRBD1 as a possible D gene (6 bases). CDR1 and CDR2 (germline): SQVTM, ANQGSEA. V dropped 2 bases and J dropped 2 bases, with 15 bases sitting between them. This CDR3 region has 15 residues. The CDR3 DNA reads as TGCAGCGTTGAATCACACAGGGCACCAAACACTGAAGCTTTCTTT. It encodes CSVESHRAPNTEAFF.

This chain links TRBV5-6 with TRBJ1-5, with 7 bases matching TRBD1. Germline CDR1 reads SGHDT; CDR2 reads YYEEEE. The trim removed 4 bases at V and 2 bases at J, leaving 3 bases unmatched. The CDR3 is made up of 14 amino acids. Here the CDR3 DNA reads TGTGCCAGCAGCACCGACAGGGGCAATCAGCCCCAGCATTTT. Its protein is CASSTDRGNQPQHF.

The chain is built from TRBV19 and TRBJ2-7, with TRBD2 as a possible D gene (5 bases). The V and J ends lost 5 bases and 0 bases respectively, with 14 bases between them. The CDR3 has 15 residues. Germline CDR1 and CDR2: LNHDA and SQIVND (reference sequence). The CDR3 sequence: CASSPGLANSYEQYV. In nucleotides, the CDR3 is TGTGCCAGTAGTCCCGGTTTAGCGAACTCCTACGAGCAGTACGTC.

This chain joins TRBV13 and TRBJ1-2; TRBD1 matches 7 bases. In germline, CDR1 is PRHDT, CDR2 FYEKMQ (reference sequence). The CDR3 runs 14 residues. V lost 0 bases to trimming and J lost 4 bases; unmatched junction nucleotides: 2. The CDR3 DNA reads as TGTGCCAGCAGCTTAGGAGGGGGCGGCTATGGCTACACCTTC. It specifies CASSLGGGGYGYTF.

In its sample, this clone was seen once. The V and J genes are TRBV5-1 and TRBJ2-1, with TRBD2 matching 11 bases. With 0 bases clipped from V and 8 bases from J, the junction kept 7 bases outside the gene matches. CDR3 length: 16 residues. Germline values: CDR1 SGHRS, CDR2 YFSETQ. As DNA, the CDR3 is TGCGCCAGCAGCTTGGAGGTAGCGGGGGGGCCTGATGAGCAGTTCTTC. Translating gives CASSLEVAGGPDEQFF.

The V and J genes are TRBV5-4 and TRBJ2-1; 7 nucleotides agree with TRBD2. CDR1 is SGHNT and CDR2 is YYREEE in the germline V gene (reference sequence). V dropped 4 bases and J dropped 4; count of bases not matched to a gene: 11. The CDR3 has 16 amino acids. CDR3 in DNA: TGTGCCAGCAGCGGGACTACTAATCCCGGATACAATGAGCAGTTCTTC. Its translation: CASSGTTNPGYNEQFF.

The chain joins TRBV5-8 to TRBJ1-5; weak D call: TRBD1 (5 bases). V was shortened by 4 bases and J by 0 bases, with 11 bases between the two germline ends. This CDR3 is built from 15 residues. Germline V gene sequence: CDR1 SGHTS, CDR2 YDEGEE. The CDR3 loop reads CASSPGGYSNQPQHF. CDR3 coding DNA: TGTGCCAGCAGCCCCGGGGGGTATAGCAATCAGCCCCAGCATTTT.

The gene calls are TRBV4-2 and TRBJ2-7; 9 nucleotides align to TRBD2. V lost 1 base, J lost 2 bases, and 3 bases stayed unmatched. Germline CDR1 is LGHNA and CDR2 is YNFKEQ. The CDR3 covers 15 residues. The CDR3 DNA reads TGTGCCAGCAGCCAAGGAGCGGGGGGTGCCTACGAGCAGTACGTC. It specifies CASSQGAGGAYEQYV.

This chain connects TRBV5-1 to TRBJ2-2; 9 bases align to TRBD1. After removal of 9 bases from V and 6 bases from J, the junction contained 6 bases not matched to a gene. The germline gives CDR1 SGHRS, CDR2 YFSETQ. This CDR3 is built from 13 residues. The CDR3 protein is CATRTGEAGELFF. CDR3 DNA: TGCGCCACCAGGACAGGGGAGGCCGGGGAGCTGTTTTTT.

In its sample, this clone was seen a few times. The genes are TRBV25-1 and TRBJ2-7; TRBD1 matches 8 bases. The germline CDR1 and CDR2 sequences are MGHDK and SYGVNS. V lost 6 bases, J lost 4 bases, and 8 bases stayed unmatched. The CDR3 has 14 residues. DNA of the CDR3: TGTGCCAGCAGAATAGGGGACAGGTATTACGAGCAGTACGTC. As protein: CASRIGDRYYEQYV.

This sequence joins TRBV28 and TRBJ2-2, with TRBD2 matching over 8 bases. The CDR3 covers 16 residues. The V gene end was trimmed by 5 bases and the J gene end by 4 bases; junction bases not matched to a gene: 9. Germline CDR1 is MDHEN and CDR2 is SYDVKM. This CDR3 is CASSLPSGSSTGELFF. CDR3 DNA sequence: TGTGCCAGCAGTCTACCTAGCGGGTCGAGCACCGGGGAGCTGTTTTTT.

J is TRBJ2-7 and V is TRBV6-5; 7 nucleotides match TRBD2. Germline CDR1 reads MNHEY; CDR2 reads SVGAGI. This CDR3 comprises 14 residues. V was clipped by 0 bases and J by 3 bases; unmatched bases: 2. CDR3: CASSYSGGSYEQYV. CDR3 DNA: TGTGCCAGCAGTTACTCGGGAGGGAGCTACGAGCAGTACGTC.

The chain joins TRBV27 to TRBJ2-2; the D gene is possibly TRBD2 (5 bases). V was shortened by 2 bases and J by 6 bases, with 10 bases between the two germline ends. The CDR3 has 14 residues. In germline, CDR1 is MNHEY, CDR2 SMNVEV (reference sequence). The CDR3 spells CASSLTGKAGELFF. The DNA of the CDR3 is TGTGCCAGCAGTTTAACGGGGAAGGCCGGGGAGCTGTTTTTT.

The CDR3 sequence: CASSLGLIWTNVKNIQYF. CDR3 nucleotide sequence: TGTGCCAGCAGCTTAGGCCTAATTTGGACTAACGTCAAAAACATTCAGTACTTC. The gene calls are TRBV13 and TRBJ2-4, with D possibly TRBD2 on 6 matching bases. V lost 0 bases to trimming and J lost 3 bases, with 18 bases between them. CDR1 and CDR2 from the germline V gene are PRHDT and FYEKMQ (reference sequence). This CDR3 is built from 18 residues.

The gene calls are TRBV6-1 and TRBJ1-1; D may be TRBD1 (5 bases). The germline gives CDR1 MNHNS, CDR2 SASEGT. The V end was cut by 0 bases, the J end by 12 bases, with 17 bases between. This CDR3 comprises 14 residues. DNA of the CDR3: TGTGCCAGCAGTGAAGCGCAAAGGACATTAATAACTTTCTTT. This encodes CASSEAQRTLITFF.